This T cell receptor (beta chain) was observed in a study of blood T cell repertoires in COVID-19. V was pared by 1 base and J by 0 bases, with 7 bases between. This CDR3 is built from 14 residues. Germline CDR1 and CDR2: GTSNPN and SVGIG (reference sequence). Assay used: immunoSEQ multiplex PCR; TCRdb lists only in-frame clones, some missing. Among 180,000 or so clones, roughly 80% were seen once, and the ten largest hold approximately 13%. This chain joins TRBV30 and TRBJ1-5; a weak D match, TRBD1 (5 bases). The sequencing sample was made of peripheral blood. The sequence was obtained from a man aged 45-60 years who had recovered from COVID-19. The CDR3 coding sequence is TGTGCCTGGAGTGAGGGACTTAGCAATCAGCCCCAGCATTTT. It specifies CAWSEGLSNQPQHF.